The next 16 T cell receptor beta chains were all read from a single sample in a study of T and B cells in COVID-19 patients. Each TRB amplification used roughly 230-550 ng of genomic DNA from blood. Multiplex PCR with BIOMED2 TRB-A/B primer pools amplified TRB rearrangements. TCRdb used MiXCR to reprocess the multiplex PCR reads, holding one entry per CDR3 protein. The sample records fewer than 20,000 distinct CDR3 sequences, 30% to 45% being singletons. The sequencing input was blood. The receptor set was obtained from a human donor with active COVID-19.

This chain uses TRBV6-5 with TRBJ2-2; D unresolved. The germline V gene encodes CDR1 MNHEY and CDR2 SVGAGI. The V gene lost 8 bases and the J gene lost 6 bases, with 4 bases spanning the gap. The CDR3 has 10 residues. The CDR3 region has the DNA TGTGCCAGCTGGGCCGGGGAGCTGTTTTTT. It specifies CASWAGELFF.

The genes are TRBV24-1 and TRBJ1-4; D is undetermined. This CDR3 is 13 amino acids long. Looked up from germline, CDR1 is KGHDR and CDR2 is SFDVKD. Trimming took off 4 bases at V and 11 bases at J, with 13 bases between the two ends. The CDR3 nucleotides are TGTGCCACCAGTGAAACGATGGCGGGGAAACTGTTTTTT. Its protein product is CATSETMAGKLFF.

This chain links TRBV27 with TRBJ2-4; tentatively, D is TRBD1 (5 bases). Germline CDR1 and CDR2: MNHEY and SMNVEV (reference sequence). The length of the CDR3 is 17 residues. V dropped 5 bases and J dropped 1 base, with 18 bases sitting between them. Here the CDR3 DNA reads TGTGCCAGCAGTAATCAGGGCCCTTCTGCTGCCAAAAACATTCAGTACTTC. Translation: CASSNQGPSAAKNIQYF.

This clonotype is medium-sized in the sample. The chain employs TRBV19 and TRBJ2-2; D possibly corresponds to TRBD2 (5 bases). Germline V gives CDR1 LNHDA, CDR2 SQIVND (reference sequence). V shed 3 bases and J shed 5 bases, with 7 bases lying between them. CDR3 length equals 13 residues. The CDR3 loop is CASSIPGTGELFF. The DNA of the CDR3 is TGTGCCAGTAGTATCCCGGGAACCGGGGAGCTGTTTTTT.

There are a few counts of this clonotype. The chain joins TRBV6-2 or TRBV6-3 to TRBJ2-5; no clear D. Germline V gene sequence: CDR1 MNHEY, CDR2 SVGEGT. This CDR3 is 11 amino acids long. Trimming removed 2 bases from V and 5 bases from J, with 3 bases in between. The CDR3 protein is CASSYPETQYF. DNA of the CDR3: TGTGCCAGCAGTTACCCCGAGACCCAGTACTTC.

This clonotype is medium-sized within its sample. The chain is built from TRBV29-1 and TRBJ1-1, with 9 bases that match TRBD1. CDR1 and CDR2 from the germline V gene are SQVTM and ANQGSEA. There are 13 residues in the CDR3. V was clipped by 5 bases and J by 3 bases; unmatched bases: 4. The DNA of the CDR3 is TGCAGCGTTCGACAGGGGGGGGACACTGAAGCTTTCTTT. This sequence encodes CSVRQGGDTEAFF.

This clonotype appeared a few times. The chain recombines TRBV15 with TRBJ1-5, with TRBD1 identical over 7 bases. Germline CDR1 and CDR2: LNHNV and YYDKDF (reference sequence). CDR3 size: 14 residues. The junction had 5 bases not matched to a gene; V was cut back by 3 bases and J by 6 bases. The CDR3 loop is CATSRTGTAQPQHF. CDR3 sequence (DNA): TGTGCCACCAGCAGGACGGGGACAGCTCAGCCCCAGCATTTT.

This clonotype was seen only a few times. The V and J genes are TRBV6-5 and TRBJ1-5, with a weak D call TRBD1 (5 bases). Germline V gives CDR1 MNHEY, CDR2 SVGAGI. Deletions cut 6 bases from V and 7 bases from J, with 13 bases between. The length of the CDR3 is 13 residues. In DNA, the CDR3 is TGTGCCAGCAGCAGGGAGGTGGGACAGCCCCAGCATTTT. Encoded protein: CASSREVGQPQHF.

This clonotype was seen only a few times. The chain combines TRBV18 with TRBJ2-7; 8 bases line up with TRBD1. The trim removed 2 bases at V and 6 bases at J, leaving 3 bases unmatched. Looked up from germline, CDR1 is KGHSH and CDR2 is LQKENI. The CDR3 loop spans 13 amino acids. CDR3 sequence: CASSPRTGGEQYF. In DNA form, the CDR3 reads TGTGCCAGCTCACCAAGAACAGGGGGCGAGCAGTACTTC.

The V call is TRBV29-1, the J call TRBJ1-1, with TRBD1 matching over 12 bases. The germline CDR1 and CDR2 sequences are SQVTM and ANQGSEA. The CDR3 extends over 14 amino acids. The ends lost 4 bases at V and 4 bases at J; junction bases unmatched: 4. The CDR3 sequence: CSVVGTGGGTEAFF. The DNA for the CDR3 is TGCAGCGTTGTTGGGACAGGGGGCGGCACTGAAGCTTTCTTT. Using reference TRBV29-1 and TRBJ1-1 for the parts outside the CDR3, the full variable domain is SAVISQKPSRDICQRGTSLTIQCQVDSQVTMMFWYRQQPGQSLTLIATANQGSEATYESGFVIDKFPISRPNLTFSTLTVSNMSPEDSSIYLCSVVGTGGGTEAFFGQGTRLTVV.

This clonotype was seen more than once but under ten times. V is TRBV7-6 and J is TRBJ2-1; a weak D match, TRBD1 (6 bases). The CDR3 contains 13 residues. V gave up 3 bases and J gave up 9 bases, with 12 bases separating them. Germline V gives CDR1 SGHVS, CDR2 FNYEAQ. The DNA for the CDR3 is TGTGCCAGCAGCTTCCGGGACACTTCTGAGCAGTTCTTC. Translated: CASSFRDTSEQFF.

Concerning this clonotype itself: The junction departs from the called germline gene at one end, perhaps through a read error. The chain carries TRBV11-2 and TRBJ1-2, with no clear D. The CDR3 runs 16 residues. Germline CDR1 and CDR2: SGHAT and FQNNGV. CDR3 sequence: CASSPLVGSSVAGYAF. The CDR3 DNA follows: TGTGCCAGCAGTCCGCTCGTAGGGAGCAGTGTTGCTGGCTACGCCTTC.

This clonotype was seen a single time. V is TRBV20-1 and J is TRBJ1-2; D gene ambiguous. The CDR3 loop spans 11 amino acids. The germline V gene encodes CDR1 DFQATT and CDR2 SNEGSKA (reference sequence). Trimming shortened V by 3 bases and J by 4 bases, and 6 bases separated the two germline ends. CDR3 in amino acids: CSASTGYGYTF. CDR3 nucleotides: TGCAGTGCTAGTACGGGCTATGGCTACACCTTC.

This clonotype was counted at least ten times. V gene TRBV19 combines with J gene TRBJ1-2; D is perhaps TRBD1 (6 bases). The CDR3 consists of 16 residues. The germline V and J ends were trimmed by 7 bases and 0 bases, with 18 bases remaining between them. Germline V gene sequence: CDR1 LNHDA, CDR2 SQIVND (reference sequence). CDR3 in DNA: TGTGCCAGTAAATCAAACCGGGACATGACTAACTATGGCTACACCTTC. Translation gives CASKSNRDMTNYGYTF.

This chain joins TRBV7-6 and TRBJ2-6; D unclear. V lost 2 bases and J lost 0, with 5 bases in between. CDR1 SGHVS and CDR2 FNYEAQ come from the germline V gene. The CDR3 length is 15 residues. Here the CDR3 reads CASSLRVSGANVLTF. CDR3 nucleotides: TGTGCCAGCAGCTTACGGGTCTCTGGGGCCAACGTCCTGACTTTC.

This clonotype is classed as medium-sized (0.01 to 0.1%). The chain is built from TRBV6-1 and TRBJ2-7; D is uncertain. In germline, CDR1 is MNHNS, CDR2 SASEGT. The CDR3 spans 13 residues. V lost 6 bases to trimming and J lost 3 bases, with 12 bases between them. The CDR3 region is CASRHAQNYEQYV. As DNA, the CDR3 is TGTGCCAGCAGACACGCACAAAACTACGAGCAGTACGTC.